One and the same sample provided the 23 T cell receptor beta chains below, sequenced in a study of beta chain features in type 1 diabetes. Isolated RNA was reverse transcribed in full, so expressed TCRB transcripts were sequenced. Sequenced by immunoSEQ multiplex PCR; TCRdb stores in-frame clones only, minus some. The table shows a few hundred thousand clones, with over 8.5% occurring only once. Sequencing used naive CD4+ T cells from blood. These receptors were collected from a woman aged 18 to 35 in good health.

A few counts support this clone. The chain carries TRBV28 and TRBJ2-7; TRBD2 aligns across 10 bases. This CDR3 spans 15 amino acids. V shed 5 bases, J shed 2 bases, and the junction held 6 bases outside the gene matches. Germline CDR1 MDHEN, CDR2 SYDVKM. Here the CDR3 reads CASSPGTSAPYEQYF. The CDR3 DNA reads TGTGCCAGCAGTCCCGGGACTAGCGCGCCCTACGAGCAGTACTTC.

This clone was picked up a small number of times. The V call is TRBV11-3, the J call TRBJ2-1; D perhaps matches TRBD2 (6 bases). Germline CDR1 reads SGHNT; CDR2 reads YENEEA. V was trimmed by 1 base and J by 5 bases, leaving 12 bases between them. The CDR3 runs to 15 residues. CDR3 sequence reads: CASSLGVAVDNEQFF. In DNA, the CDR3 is TGTGCCAGCAGCTTAGGGGTAGCGGTTGACAATGAGCAGTTCTTC.

The CDR3 DNA reads as TGCGCCAGCAGCTCCGGGGGGGCTAGCGGGAGGACGTCCTCCTACAATGAGCAGTTCTTC. The encoded protein is CASSSGGASGRTSSYNEQFF. This chain connects TRBV5-1 to TRBJ2-1; TRBD2 matches at 11 bases. The trim removed 3 bases at V and 0 bases at J, leaving 14 bases unmatched. Per germline, CDR1 SGHRS and CDR2 YFSETQ. The CDR3 length is 20 residues.

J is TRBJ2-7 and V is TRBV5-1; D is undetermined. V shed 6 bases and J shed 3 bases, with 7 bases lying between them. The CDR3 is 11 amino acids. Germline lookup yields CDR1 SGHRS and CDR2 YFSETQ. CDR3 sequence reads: CASTRGYEQYF. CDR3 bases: TGCGCCAGCACCCGAGGCTACGAGCAGTACTTC.

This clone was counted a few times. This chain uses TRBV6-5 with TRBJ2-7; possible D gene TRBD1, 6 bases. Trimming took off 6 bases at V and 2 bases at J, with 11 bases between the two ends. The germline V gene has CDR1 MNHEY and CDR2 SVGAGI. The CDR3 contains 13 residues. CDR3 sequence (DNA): TGTGCCAGCAGCCGGACAGTCACCTACGAGCAGTACTTC. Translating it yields CASSRTVTYEQYF.

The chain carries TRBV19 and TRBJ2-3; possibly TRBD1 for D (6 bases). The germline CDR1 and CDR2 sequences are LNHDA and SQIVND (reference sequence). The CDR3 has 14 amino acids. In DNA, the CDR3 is TGTGCAGCGAGCCAGGGGCTTAGCACAGATACGCAGTATTTT. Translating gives CAASQGLSTDTQYF. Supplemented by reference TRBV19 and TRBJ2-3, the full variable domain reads DGGITQSPKYLFRKEGQNVTLSCEQNLNHDAMYWYRQDPGQGLRLIYYSQIVNDFQKGDIAEGYSVSREKKESFPLTVTSAQKNPTAFYLCAASQGLSTDTQYFGPGTRLTVL.

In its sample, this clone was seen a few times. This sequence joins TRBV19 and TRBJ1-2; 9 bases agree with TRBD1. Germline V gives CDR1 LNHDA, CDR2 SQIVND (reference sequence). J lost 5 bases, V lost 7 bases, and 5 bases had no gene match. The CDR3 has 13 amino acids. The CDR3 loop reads CASMVTGGYGYTF. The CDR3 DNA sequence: TGTGCCAGTATGGTGACAGGGGGATATGGCTACACCTTC.

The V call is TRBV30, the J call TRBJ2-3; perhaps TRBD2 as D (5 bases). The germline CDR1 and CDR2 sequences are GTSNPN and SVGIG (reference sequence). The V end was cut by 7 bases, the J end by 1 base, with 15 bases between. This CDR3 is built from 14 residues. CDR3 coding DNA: TGTGCCTACTCGAGGGAGTGGGGCACAGATACGCAGTATTTT. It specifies CAYSREWGTDTQYF.

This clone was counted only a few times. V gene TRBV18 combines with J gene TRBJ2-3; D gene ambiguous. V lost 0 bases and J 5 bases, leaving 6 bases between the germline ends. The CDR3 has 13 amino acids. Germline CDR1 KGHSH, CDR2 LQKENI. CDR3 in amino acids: CASSPPSIDTQYF. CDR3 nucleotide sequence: TGTGCCAGCTCACCACCGAGTATAGATACGCAGTATTTT.

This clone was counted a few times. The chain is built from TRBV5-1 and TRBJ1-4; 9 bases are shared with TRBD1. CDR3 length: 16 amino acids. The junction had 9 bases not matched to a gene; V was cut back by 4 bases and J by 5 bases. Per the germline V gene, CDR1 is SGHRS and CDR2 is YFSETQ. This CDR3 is CASSLTPGQGNEKLFF. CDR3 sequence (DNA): TGCGCCAGCAGCCTAACGCCGGGACAGGGAAATGAAAAACTGTTTTTT.

The CDR3 is CASSSLAMLETQYF. CDR3 DNA: TGTGCCAGCAGTAGCCTAGCGATGTTAGAGACCCAGTACTTC. The chain is built from TRBV27 and TRBJ2-5; D perhaps matches TRBD2 (6 bases). Trimming left V 5 bases short and J 4 bases short, with 14 bases between. CDR1 MNHEY and CDR2 SMNVEV come from the germline V gene (reference sequence). This CDR3 contains 14 residues.

Here the CDR3 DNA reads TGCAGCTTCTCAGGGATGGGTTTGAACACTGAAGCTTTCTTT. Its protein is CSFSGMGLNTEAFF. The chain carries TRBV29-1 and TRBJ1-1, with D tentatively TRBD1 (5 bases). The CDR3 extends over 14 amino acids. The V gene lost 8 bases and the J gene lost 0 bases, with 16 bases spanning the gap. Looked up from germline, CDR1 is SQVTM and CDR2 is ANQGSEA.

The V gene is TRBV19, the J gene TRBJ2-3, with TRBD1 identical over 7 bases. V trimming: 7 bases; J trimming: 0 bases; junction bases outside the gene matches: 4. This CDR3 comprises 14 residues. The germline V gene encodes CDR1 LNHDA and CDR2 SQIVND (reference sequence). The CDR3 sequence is CASTPTGSTDTQYF. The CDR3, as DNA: TGTGCCAGTACTCCGACAGGGAGCACAGATACGCAGTATTTT. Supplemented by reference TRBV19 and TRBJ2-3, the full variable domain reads DGGITQSPKYLFRKEGQNVTLSCEQNLNHDAMYWYRQDPGQGLRLIYYSQIVNDFQKGDIAEGYSVSREKKESFPLTVTSAQKNPTAFYLCASTPTGSTDTQYFGPGTRLTVL.

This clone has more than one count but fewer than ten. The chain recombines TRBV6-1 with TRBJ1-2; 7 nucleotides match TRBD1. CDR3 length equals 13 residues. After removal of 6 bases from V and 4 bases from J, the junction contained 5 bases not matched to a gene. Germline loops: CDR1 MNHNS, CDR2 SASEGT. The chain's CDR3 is CASSGTDLYGYTF. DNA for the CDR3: TGTGCCAGCAGCGGGACAGATCTCTATGGCTACACCTTC.

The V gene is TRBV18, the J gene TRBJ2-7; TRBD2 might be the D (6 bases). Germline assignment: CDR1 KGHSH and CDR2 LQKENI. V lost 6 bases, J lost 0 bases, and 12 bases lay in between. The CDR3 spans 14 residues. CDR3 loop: CASSGDFSSYEQYF. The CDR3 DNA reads TGTGCCAGCTCTGGGGACTTCAGCTCCTACGAGCAGTACTTC.

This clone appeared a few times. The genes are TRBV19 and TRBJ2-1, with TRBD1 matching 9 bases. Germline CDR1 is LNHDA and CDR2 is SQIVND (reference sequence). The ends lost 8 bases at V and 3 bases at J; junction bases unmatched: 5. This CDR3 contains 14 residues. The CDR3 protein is CASRETGGYNEQFF. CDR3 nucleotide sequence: TGTGCCAGTCGGGAGACAGGGGGCTACAATGAGCAGTTCTTC. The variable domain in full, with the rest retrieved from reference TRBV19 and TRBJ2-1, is DGGITQSPKYLFRKEGQNVTLSCEQNLNHDAMYWYRQDPGQGLRLIYYSQIVNDFQKGDIAEGYSVSREKKESFPLTVTSAQKNPTAFYLCASRETGGYNEQFFGPGTRLTVL.

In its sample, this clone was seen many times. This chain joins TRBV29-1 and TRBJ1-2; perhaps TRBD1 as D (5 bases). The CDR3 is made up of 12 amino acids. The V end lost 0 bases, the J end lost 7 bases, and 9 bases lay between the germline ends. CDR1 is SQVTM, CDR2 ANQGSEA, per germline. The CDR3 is CSVEDRVGGYTF. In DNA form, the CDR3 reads TGCAGCGTTGAAGACAGGGTCGGTGGCTACACCTTC.

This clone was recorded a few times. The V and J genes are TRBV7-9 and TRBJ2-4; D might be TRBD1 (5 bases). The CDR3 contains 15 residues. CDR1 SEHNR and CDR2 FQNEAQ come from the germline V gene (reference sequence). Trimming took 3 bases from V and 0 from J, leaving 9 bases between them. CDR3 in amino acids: CASSFPQGAKNIQYF. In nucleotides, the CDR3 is TGTGCCAGCAGCTTTCCCCAGGGAGCCAAAAACATTCAGTACTTC.

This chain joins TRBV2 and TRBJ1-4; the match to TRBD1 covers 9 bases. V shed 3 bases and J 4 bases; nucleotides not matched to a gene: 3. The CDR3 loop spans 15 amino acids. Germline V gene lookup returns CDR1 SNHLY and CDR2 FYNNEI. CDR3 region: CASSDPTGGNEKLFF. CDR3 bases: TGTGCCAGCAGTGACCCGACAGGGGGTAATGAAAAACTGTTTTTT.

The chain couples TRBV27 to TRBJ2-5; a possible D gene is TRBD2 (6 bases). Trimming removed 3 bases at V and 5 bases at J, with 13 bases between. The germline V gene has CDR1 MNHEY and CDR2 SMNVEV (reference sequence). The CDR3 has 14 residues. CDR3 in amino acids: CASSFRRGGETQYF. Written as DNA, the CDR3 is TGTGCCAGCAGTTTTCGCCGTGGAGGGGAGACCCAGTACTTC.

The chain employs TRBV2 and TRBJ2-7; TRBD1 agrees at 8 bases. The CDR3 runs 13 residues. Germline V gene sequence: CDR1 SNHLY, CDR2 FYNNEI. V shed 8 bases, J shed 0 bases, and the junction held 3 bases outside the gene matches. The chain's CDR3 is CASAGGPSYEQYF. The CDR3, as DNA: TGTGCCAGCGCAGGGGGCCCCTCCTACGAGCAGTACTTC.

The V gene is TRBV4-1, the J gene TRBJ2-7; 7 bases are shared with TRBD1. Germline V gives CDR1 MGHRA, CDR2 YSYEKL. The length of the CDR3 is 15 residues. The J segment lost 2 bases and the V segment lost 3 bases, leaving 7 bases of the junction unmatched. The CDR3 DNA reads TGCGCCAGCAGCCAGCCGGGACAGCGACCCTACGAGCAGTACTTC. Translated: CASSQPGQRPYEQYF.

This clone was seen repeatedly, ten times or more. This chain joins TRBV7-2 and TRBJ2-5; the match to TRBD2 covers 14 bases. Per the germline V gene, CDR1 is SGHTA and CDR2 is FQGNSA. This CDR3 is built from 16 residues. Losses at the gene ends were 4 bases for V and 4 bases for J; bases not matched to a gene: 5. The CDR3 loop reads CASSYQGTSGGETQYF. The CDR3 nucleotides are TGTGCCAGCAGCTATCAGGGGACTAGCGGGGGAGAGACCCAGTACTTC.